In this sample, the clone carrying this T cell receptor beta chain turned up many times. Its antigen remains unknown. CDR3 size: 13 residues. From germline, CDR1 is SGHTA and CDR2 FQGNSA. Trimming removed 1 base at V and 7 bases at J, with 11 bases between. CDR3-region Arm-PCR and iRepertoire HTBI primers produced the TCR beta libraries. TCRdb ran MiXCR on the multiplex PCR reads and lists one entry per CDR3 protein. The sample records 350,000 to 450,000 distinct CDR3 sequences, roughly 21% being singletons. This entry comes from a study of regulatory T cells in long-lasting Graves disease. The time point: persistent/refractory GD, antithyroid drugs over 5 years with positive TRAb. The TCR library was made from RNA extracted from PBMCs. A roughly 8.6-milliliter sample of peripheral blood was drawn into EDTA tubes. The study's findings and limits: TRBV28, TRBJ1-2 and TRBJ2-5 were segments that persistent disease favored. Persistent Graves' patients had lower TCR diversity than newly diagnosed ones.

The chain couples TRBV7-2 to TRBJ2-7; D unresolved. This specimen consisted of peripheral blood mononuclear cells (PBMCs), obtained when the disease was refractory, from a patient treated with antithyroid drugs. This TCR was sampled from a female donor with Graves disease. The CDR3 is CASSLGRGREQYF. The DNA for the CDR3 is TGTGCCAGCAGCTTAGGACGAGGCAGGGAGCAGTACTTC.